A selection of T cell receptor beta chains follows, all from one sample in a study of T cells in localized non-small cell lung cancer. The repertoire was sequenced with immunoSEQ multiplex PCR; TCRdb's copy has only in-frame clones and lacks some. The data contain roughly 730 clones, 35% to 40% of them singletons. Sequencing was performed on normal lung tissue next to the tumor, taken before any cancer treatment. These receptors all stem from a man aged 35-69 years with stage II lung adenocarcinoma. Both conserved end residues are part of each CDR3. The order of the fields is J gene, D gene, clone size, V gene, CDR3 protein, CDR3 DNA. A D gene is named only where the DNA matches it firmly. Clone size is shown for a subset of rows, as once, few, many or a class of expanded clone.

TRBJ2-2 | TRBD1 | once | TRBV28 | CASRPQGAGGELFF | TGTGCCAGCAGACCCCAGGGGGCGGGCGGGGAGCTGTTTTTT
TRBJ2-1 | - | - | TRBV18 | CASSPPGAGGGNEQFF | TGTGCCAGCTCACCCCCCGGGGCAGGGGGGGGGAATGAGCAGTTCTTC
TRBJ2-1 | - | - | TRBV19 | CASGGALYNEQFF | TGTGCCAGTGGGGGGGCTTTGTACAATGAGCAGTTCTTC
TRBJ1-5 | TRBD1 | medium-sized | TRBV9 | CASSDQGAGNQPQHF | TGTGCCAGCAGTGACCAGGGGGCAGGGAATCAGCCCCAGCATTTT
TRBJ2-2 | - | few | TRBV29-1 | CSVALAITGELFF | TGCAGCGTTGCGCTAGCGATAACCGGGGAGCTGTTTTTT
TRBJ2-7 | TRBD2 | - | TRBV19 | CASSLAGDATYEQYF | TGTGCCAGTAGTTTAGCGGGAGATGCAACCTACGAGCAGTACTTC
TRBJ2-5 | - | - | TRBV9 | CASSRDSGTQYF | TGTGCCAGCAGCCGGGACTCTGGGACCCAGTACTTC
TRBJ2-5 | TRBD2 | - | TRBV28 | CASSWEGWETQYF | TGTGCCAGCAGCTGGGAGGGTTGGGAGACCCAGTACTTC
TRBJ2-4 | - | - | TRBV29-1 | CSVEVSQGNIQYF | TGCAGCGTTGAAGTCTCCCAGGGGAACATTCAGTACTTC
TRBJ2-1 | TRBD2 | few | TRBV15 | CATSMPRTSYNEQFF | TGTGCCACCAGCATGCCGAGGACTAGCTACAATGAGCAGTTCTTC
TRBJ1-5 | TRBD1 | - | TRBV12-5 | CASTFDRGEPQHF | TGTGCCAGCACCTTCGACAGGGGGGAACCCCAGCATTTT
TRBJ2-7 | - | once | TRBV19 | CASSPPRGGDEQYF | TGTGCCAGTAGCCCCCCCAGGGGTGGCGACGAGCAGTACTTC